A selection of T cell receptor beta chains follows, all from one sample in a study of blood T cell repertoires in COVID-19. Assay used: immunoSEQ multiplex PCR; TCRdb lists only in-frame clones, some missing. The sample lists more than 90,000 clones; roughly 88% were seen once. Material for sequencing was peripheral blood. These receptor sequences come from a human donor in a cohort sampled during active COVID-19. CDR3s include the opening cysteine and the closing phenylalanine or tryptophan. D genes are given only for firm matches. Not every row has a clone size; where given, it reads once, few, many or a size class.

cdr3_aa	cdr3_nt	clone_size	v_call	d_call	j_call
CASETGGLGARGYTF	TGTGCCAGCGAGACAGGGGGCCTGGGGGCCCGTGGCTACACCTTC	-	TRBV9	TRBD1	TRBJ1-2
CASSLSSDQPQHF	TGTGCCAGCAGCTTGTCGTCGGATCAGCCCCAGCATTTT	-	TRBV5-6	-	TRBJ1-5
CSAKGGTGGYEQYF	TGCAGCGCAAAAGGGGGGACAGGGGGCTACGAGCAGTACTTC	-	TRBV29-1	TRBD1	TRBJ2-7
CASSWGQGNSPLHF	TGTGCCAGCAGCTGGGGACAGGGGAATTCACCCCTCCACTTT	once	TRBV5-4	TRBD1	TRBJ1-6
CASSTFGGPAYEQYF	TGTGCCAGCAGTACCTTCGGGGGTCCTGCCTACGAGCAGTACTTC	few	TRBV21-1	-	TRBJ2-7
CASSVGTGMSGYTF	TGTGCCAGCAGCGTAGGGACAGGGATGAGTGGCTACACCTTC	-	TRBV28	TRBD1	TRBJ1-2
CASSLVRVIGYTF	TGTGCCAGCAGTTTAGTCAGGGTGATTGGCTACACCTTC	-	TRBV28	-	TRBJ1-2
CASSLKDSGGGREQYF	TGTGCCAGCAGCTTAAAGGACTCCGGGGGGGGCCGCGAGCAGTACTTC	-	TRBV5-6	TRBD2	TRBJ2-7
CASSLPGDDGLEKLFF	TGTGCCAGCAGCTTGCCGGGGGACGACGGACTTGAAAAACTGTTTTTT	-	TRBV5-6	-	TRBJ1-4
CAISGPSGGTGELFF	TGTGCCATCAGTGGTCCTAGCGGGGGCACCGGGGAGCTGTTTTTT	few	TRBV10-3	TRBD2	TRBJ2-2
CASSPGQRYEQYF	TGTGCCAGCAGCCCCGGACAGCGCTACGAGCAGTACTTC	once	TRBV5-6	-	TRBJ2-7
CAWGTGLYEQYF	TGTGCCTGGGGGACAGGGCTTTACGAGCAGTACTTC	-	TRBV30	TRBD1	TRBJ2-7
CAWSGQATLSNVLTF	TGTGCCTGGAGTGGACAGGCAACTCTGTCCAACGTCCTGACTTTC	-	TRBV30	-	TRBJ2-6
CASSLADRGHSNQPQHF	TGTGCCAGCAGCTTAGCCGACAGGGGGCATAGCAATCAGCCCCAGCATTTT	-	TRBV7-9	TRBD1	TRBJ1-5
CAWSRLGSSGNTIYF	TGTGCCTGGAGTCGGTTGGGGAGCTCTGGAAACACCATATATTTT	-	TRBV30	-	TRBJ1-3
CASSARQGGNTGELFF	TGTGCCAGCAGCGCCCGACAGGGGGGGAACACCGGGGAGCTGTTTTTT	-	TRBV9	TRBD1	TRBJ2-2
CASSPTGGADYGYTF	TGTGCCAGCAGCCCAACAGGGGGCGCGGACTATGGCTACACCTTC	-	TRBV6-5	TRBD1	TRBJ1-2
CASSIEGETEAFF	TGTGCCAGTAGTATCGAAGGGGAAACTGAAGCTTTCTTT	-	TRBV19	-	TRBJ1-1
CASSGLAGYEQFF	TGCGCCAGCAGCGGATTAGCGGGGTATGAGCAGTTCTTC	-	TRBV4-3	TRBD2	TRBJ2-1
CASSLRDRGSYGYTF	TGTGCCAGCAGCCTCCGGGACAGGGGTTCTTATGGCTACACCTTC	-	TRBV6-5	TRBD1	TRBJ1-2
CASSYLRDRVSYEQYF	TGTGCCAGCAGTTACCTCCGGGACAGGGTGTCCTACGAGCAGTACTTC	-	TRBV6-5	TRBD1	TRBJ2-7
CAWSAGTATDTQYF	TGTGCCTGGAGTGCCGGGACAGCAACAGATACGCAGTATTTT	-	TRBV30	TRBD1	TRBJ2-3
CASSPQTRTTKSNIQYF	TGCGCCAGCAGCCCTCAAACCCGGACAACCAAATCAAACATTCAGTACTTC	-	TRBV5-1	-	TRBJ2-4
CAYRDYTEAFF	TGTGCCTATAGGGACTACACTGAAGCTTTCTTT	-	TRBV2	-	TRBJ1-1
CASSFVSPRGTGELFF	TGTGCCAGCAGTTTTGTGTCCCCCCGCGGGACCGGGGAGCTGTTTTTT	-	TRBV6-2/TRBV6-3	-	TRBJ2-2
CATSRDQRREETQYF	TGTGCCACCAGCAGAGATCAGAGGAGGGAAGAGACCCAGTACTTC	-	TRBV15	-	TRBJ2-5
CAISEGREGHEQYF	TGTGCCATCAGTGAGGGGCGGGAGGGACACGAGCAGTACTTC	-	TRBV10-3	TRBD2	TRBJ2-7
CASSQDRRGGSYGYTF	TGCGCCAGCAGCCAAGACCGGCGGGGAGGTTCCTATGGCTACACCTTC	-	TRBV4-3	-	TRBJ1-2
CASSLRGQGTDTQYF	TGCGCCAGCAGTCTGCGGGGACAGGGCACAGATACGCAGTATTTT	few	TRBV4-1	TRBD1	TRBJ2-3
CASRINRNQPQHF	TGTGCCAGCCGAATTAACAGGAATCAGCCCCAGCATTTT	-	TRBV28	-	TRBJ1-5
CASSPGQGKYEQYF	TGTGCCAGCAGTCCCGGACAGGGGAAATACGAGCAGTACTTC	-	TRBV27	TRBD1	TRBJ2-7
CASSSNTKNTGELFF	TGTGCCAGCAGCTCCAACACGAAGAACACCGGGGAGCTGTTTTTT	-	TRBV9	-	TRBJ2-2
CASSQDGTVLYNEQFF	TGCGCCAGCAGCCAAGATGGGACAGTACTCTACAATGAGCAGTTCTTC	few	TRBV4-3	TRBD1	TRBJ2-1
CASSSRQGVAGELFF	TGTGCCAGCAGTTCCCGACAGGGGGTCGCCGGGGAGCTGTTTTTT	-	TRBV28	TRBD1	TRBJ2-2
CASSQPGQGENYGYTF	TGTGCCAGCAGCCAACCGGGACAGGGGGAAAACTATGGCTACACCTTC	-	TRBV13	TRBD1	TRBJ1-2
CASSLGGGAGPEAFF	TGTGCCAGCAGCTTAGGGGGGGGAGCGGGACCTGAAGCTTTCTTT	-	TRBV7-2	-	TRBJ1-1
CASSSVQGPNTEAFF	TGCGCCAGCAGCAGCGTACAGGGGCCAAACACTGAAGCTTTCTTT	-	TRBV5-1	TRBD1	TRBJ1-1